The rows below give T cell receptor beta chains drawn from one sample of a study of shared clonotypes between healthy human individuals. This table comes from immunoSEQ multiplex PCR, and its TCRdb copy is limited to in-frame clones, with some not included. The sample contains over 950,000 clones, approximately 80% of which appear only once. The sequencing input was memory CD4+ T cells from PBMCs. These receptors were collected from a man aged 18 to 35 in good health. Some clones in this sample may be carry-over from other donors' samples. Both conserved end residues are trimmed from each CDR3. Fields, in order: V gene, CDR3 length, J gene, CDR3 protein.

TRBV6-5,10,TRBJ1-1,ASSYGGNEAF
TRBV11-3,16,TRBJ2-3,ASTRWRLAGPGTDTQY
TRBV6-1,11,TRBJ2-7,ASESLFGYEQY
TRBV10-3,18,TRBJ2-3,AISASDGGRGPHGTDTQY
TRBV10-2,14,TRBJ2-1,ASTGTRGEETFEQF
TRBV29-1,10,TRBJ2-3,SVQGRTDTQY
TRBV10-3,12,TRBJ2-7,AISEGGFTSEQY
TRBV19,12,TRBJ2-3,ASSIGGNVYTQY
TRBV18,12,TRBJ2-3,ASSAPGLAITQY
TRBV7-2,13,TRBJ2-1,ASSEGDWEADEQF
TRBV4-1,13,TRBJ1-1,ASSQSGMLNTEAF
TRBV30,11,TRBJ1-5,AWSKDRDQPQH
TRBV5-1,12,TRBJ2-7,ASTPEGGPYEQY
TRBV5-4,13,TRBJ1-4,ASSREGGPNEKLF
TRBV7-2,13,TRBJ1-3,ASSHPRGSGNTIY
TRBV21-1,11,TRBJ2-7,ASSSDRDYEQY
TRBV7-8,14,TRBJ1-2,ASNPWGDRANYGYT
TRBV5-1,12,TRBJ2-5,ASSLGPGVETQY
TRBV19,15,TRBJ2-2,ASNGAGPRGDTGELF
TRBV2,12,TRBJ1-1,ASSVDRENTEAF
TRBV28,14,TRBJ2-7,ASSYGTSVLTYEQY
TRBV9,13,TRBJ2-1,ASSAGLAGVNEQF